This record looks at one T cell receptor beta chain sequence and its context. Antigen unknown. The V end lost 4 bases, the J end lost 7 bases, and 17 bases lay between the germline ends. Germline lookup yields CDR1 MDHEN and CDR2 SYDVKM. The CDR3 totals 14 residues. The data stem from a study of T cell responses to AZD1222 COVID-19 vaccine. Sequenced by immunoSEQ multiplex PCR; TCRdb stores in-frame clones only, minus some. The data contain about 100,000 clones, 70% to 90% of them singletons. Study-wide findings and caveats: Seropositivity was recorded at baseline in only a handful of AZD1222 recipients.

This chain links TRBV28 with TRBJ2-7; tentatively, D is TRBD1 or TRBD2 (5 bases each). Specimen: peripheral blood, collected on day 0 of MenACWY control vaccination. The sequence was collected from an adult in good health. This chain's CDR3 is CASSSNLGPGEQYF. The CDR3 region has the DNA TGTGCCAGCAGTTCCAACTTGGGACCGGGGGAGCAGTACTTC.